These T cell receptor beta chains were read from a single sample in a study of cytomegalovirus exposure and HLA in healthy donors. Clones were sequenced by immunoSEQ multiplex PCR, and TCRdb holds only the in-frame ones, with some missing. The sample records around 190,000 clones, 65% to 75% being singletons. Sequenced sample: PBMCs. Every receptor here comes from a man younger than 40 in good health and CMV-seropositive. The CDR3 runs from the conserved cysteine through the conserved F or W. Each record gives: clone size, V gene, CDR3 protein. Clone sizes are given selectively: once, few, many, or a class where the clone is expanded.

. TRBV9 CASSVSGDMGGEQYF
. TRBV5-1 CASSSGVDGNTIYF
. TRBV15 CATSSRTSGRYF
few TRBV9 CASSSRGLGTGELFF
. TRBV19 CASGRLQGVNEKLFF
. TRBV11-2 CASSPRGADTQYF
. TRBV28 CASSSTSGLQETQYF
. TRBV7-6 CASSLAHPGGQGNEQYF
. TRBV28 CASSPPTANPAYEQYF
once TRBV28 CASGRDEQYF
. TRBV7-3 CASSLNSAGGLNEQFF
few TRBV5-1 CASRDGTNDNEQFF
. TRBV11-2 CASSPGQSEKLFF
. TRBV5-1 CASSLAQYEQFF
few TRBV7-7 CASSPALGTGSEQYF